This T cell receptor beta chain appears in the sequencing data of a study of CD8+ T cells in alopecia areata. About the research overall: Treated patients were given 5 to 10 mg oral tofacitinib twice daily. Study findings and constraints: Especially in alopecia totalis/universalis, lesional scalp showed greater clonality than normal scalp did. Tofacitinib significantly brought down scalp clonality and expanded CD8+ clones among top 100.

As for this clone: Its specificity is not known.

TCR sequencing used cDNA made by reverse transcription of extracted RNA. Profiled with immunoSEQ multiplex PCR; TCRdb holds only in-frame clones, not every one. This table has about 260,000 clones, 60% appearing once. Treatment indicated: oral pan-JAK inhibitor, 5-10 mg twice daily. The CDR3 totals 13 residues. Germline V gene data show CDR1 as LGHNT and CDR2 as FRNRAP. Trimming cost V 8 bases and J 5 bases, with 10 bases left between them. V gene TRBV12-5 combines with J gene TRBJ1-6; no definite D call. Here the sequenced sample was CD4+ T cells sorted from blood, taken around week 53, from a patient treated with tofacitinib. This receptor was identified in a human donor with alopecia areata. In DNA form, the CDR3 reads TGTGCTAGTCGCCCAGAAAATAATTCACCCCTCCACTTT. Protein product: CASRPENNSPLHF. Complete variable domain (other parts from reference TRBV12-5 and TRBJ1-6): DARVTQTPRHKVTEMGQEVTMRCQPILGHNTVFWYRQTMMQGLELLAYFRNRAPLDDSGMPKDRFSAEMPDATLATLKIQPSEPRDSAVYFCASRPENNSPLHFGNGTRLTVT.